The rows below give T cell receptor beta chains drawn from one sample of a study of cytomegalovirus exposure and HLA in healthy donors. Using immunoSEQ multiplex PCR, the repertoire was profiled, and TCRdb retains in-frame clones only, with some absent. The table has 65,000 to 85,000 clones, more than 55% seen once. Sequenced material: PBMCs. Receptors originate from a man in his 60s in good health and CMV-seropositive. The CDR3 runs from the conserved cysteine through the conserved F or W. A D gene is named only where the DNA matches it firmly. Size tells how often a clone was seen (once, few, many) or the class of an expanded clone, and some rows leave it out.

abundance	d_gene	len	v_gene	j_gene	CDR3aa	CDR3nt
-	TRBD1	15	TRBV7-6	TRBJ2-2	CASSPGQGNTGELFF	TGTGCCAGCAGCCCGGGACAGGGGAACACCGGGGAGCTGTTTTTT
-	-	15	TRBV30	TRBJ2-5	CAWSVLTGPGRTQYF	TGTGCCTGGAGTGTACTTACAGGGCCCGGGCGGACCCAGTACTTC
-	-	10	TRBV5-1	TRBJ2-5	CASGGETQYF	TGCGCCAGCGGGGGGGAGACCCAGTACTTC
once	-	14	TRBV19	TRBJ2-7	CASSIGRGNYEQYF	TGTGCCAGTAGTATTGGCCGGGGAAACTACGAGCAGTACTTC
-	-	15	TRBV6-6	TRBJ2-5	CASSYSGDRQETQYF	TGTGCCAGCAGTTACTCGGGAGACAGGCAAGAGACCCAGTACTTC
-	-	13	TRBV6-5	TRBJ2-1	CASSYVGANEQFF	TGTGCCAGCAGTTACGTAGGGGCCAATGAGCAGTTCTTC
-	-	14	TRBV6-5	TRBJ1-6	CASSYQGEVRPLHF	TGTGCCAGCAGTTATCAGGGTGAGGTTCGGCCCCTCCACTTT
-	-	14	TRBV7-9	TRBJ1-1	CASSLGAGNTEAFF	TGTGCCAGCAGCTTAGGAGCGGGGAACACTGAAGCTTTCTTT
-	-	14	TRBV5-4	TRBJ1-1	CASSPKGGHTEAFF	TGTGCCAGCAGCCCCAAGGGAGGGCACACTGAAGCTTTCTTT
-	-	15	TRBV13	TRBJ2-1	CASSLRGQDYNEQFF	TGTGCCAGCAGCTTAAGGGGACAAGACTACAATGAGCAGTTCTTC
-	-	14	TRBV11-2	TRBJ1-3	CASSGRSSGNTIYF	TGTGCCAGCAGCGGTCGGAGCTCTGGAAACACCATATATTTT
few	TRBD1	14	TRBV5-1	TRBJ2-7	CASSWGQGAYEQYF	TGCGCCAGCAGCTGGGGACAGGGGGCCTACGAGCAGTACTTC
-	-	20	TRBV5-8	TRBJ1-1	CASSSAFLYTGTRMNTEAFF	TGTGCCAGCAGCTCTGCTTTTTTGTACACCGGGACTCGCATGAACACTGAAGCTTTCTTT
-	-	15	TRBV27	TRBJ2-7	CASSLSGSSRYEQYF	TGTGCCAGCAGTTTATCAGGGAGTTCACGATACGAGCAGTACTTC
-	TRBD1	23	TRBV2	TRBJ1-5	CASSNIEIYCSGTGYCGNQPQHF	TGTGCCAGCAGCAACATCGAGATATATTGCTCCGGGACAGGGTATTGCGGCAATCAGCCCCAGCATTTT
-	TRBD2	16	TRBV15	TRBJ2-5	CATSRGSGGPQETQYF	TGTGCCACCAGCAGAGGGAGCGGGGGTCCCCAAGAGACCCAGTACTTC
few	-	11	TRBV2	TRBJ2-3	CASLFTDTQYF	TGTGCCAGCCTTTTTACAGATACGCAGTATTTT
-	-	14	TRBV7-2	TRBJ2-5	CASSLALATETQYF	TGTGCCAGCAGCTTAGCCCTAGCGACAGAGACCCAGTACTTC
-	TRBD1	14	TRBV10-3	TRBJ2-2	CAISRDRNTGELFF	TGTGCCATCAGTAGGGACAGGAACACCGGGGAGCTGTTTTTT
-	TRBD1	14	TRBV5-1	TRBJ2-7	CASSLADRGSEQYF	TGCGCCAGCAGCTTGGCTGACAGGGGCTCCGAGCAGTACTTC
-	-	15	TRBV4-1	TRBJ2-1	CASSQDAITGYEQFF	TGCGCCAGCAGCCAAGACGCTATAACAGGGTATGAGCAGTTCTTC
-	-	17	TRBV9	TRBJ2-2	CASSLEPGRENTGELFF	TGTGCCAGCAGCCTCGAACCGGGCAGGGAGAACACCGGGGAGCTGTTTTTT
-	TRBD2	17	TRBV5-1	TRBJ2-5	CASSLGGSGRAGETQYF	TGCGCCAGCAGCTTGGGTGGTAGCGGGAGGGCCGGTGAGACCCAGTACTTC
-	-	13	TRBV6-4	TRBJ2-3	CASSSDGRGTQYF	TGTGCCAGCAGCTCGGACGGCAGGGGTACGCAGTATTTT
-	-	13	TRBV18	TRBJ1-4	CASSLFRDEKLFF	TGTGCCAGCTCACTCTTCAGGGATGAAAAACTGTTTTTT
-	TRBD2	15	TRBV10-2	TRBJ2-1	CASGIGTRIYNEQFF	TGCGCCAGCGGGATAGGGACTAGAATCTACAATGAGCAGTTCTTC
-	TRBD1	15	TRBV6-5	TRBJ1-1	CASSPWTGVSTEAFF	TGTGCCAGCAGTCCGTGGACAGGGGTTAGCACTGAAGCTTTCTTT
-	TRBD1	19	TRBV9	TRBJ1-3	CASSGLKGQGGGSGNTIYF	TGTGCCAGCAGCGGACTTAAAGGACAGGGCGGGGGCTCTGGAAACACCATATATTTT
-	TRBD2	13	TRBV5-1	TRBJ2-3	CASSSGGTDTQYF	TGCGCCAGCTCTAGCGGAGGCACAGATACGCAGTATTTT
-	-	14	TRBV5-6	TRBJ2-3	CASSSDIRTDTQYF	TGTGCCAGCAGCTCGGACATACGCACAGATACGCAGTATTTT
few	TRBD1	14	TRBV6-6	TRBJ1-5	CASSLGTGKQPQHF	TGTGCCAGCAGTTTAGGGACAGGGAAACAGCCCCAGCATTTT